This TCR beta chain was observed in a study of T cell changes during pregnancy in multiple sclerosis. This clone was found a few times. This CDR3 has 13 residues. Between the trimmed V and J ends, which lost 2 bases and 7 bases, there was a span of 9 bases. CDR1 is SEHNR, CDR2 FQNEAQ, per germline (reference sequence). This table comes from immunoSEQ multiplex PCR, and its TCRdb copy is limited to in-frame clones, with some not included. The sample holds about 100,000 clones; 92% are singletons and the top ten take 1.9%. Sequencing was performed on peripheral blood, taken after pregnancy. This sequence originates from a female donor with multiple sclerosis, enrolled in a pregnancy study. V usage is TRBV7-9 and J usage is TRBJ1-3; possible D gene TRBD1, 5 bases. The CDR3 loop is CASSLQGSNTIYF. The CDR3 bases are TGTGCCAGCAGCTTACAGGGTTCTAACACCATATATTTT.